The rows below give T cell receptor beta chains drawn from one sample of a study of Graves' ophthalmopathy and Graves' hyperthyroidism. One entry per CDR3 protein results from TCRdb running MiXCR on the multiplex PCR reads. Altogether about 500,000 distinct CDR3 sequences are present, around 15% being singletons, with the ten largest covering about 10%. Material for sequencing was blood. These TCRs come from a woman under 40 with Graves' ophthalmopathy. The CDR3 runs from the conserved cysteine through the conserved F or W. D genes are given only for firm matches. Clone sizes are given selectively: once, few, many, or a class where the clone is expanded.

CDR3 length: 15; clone size: many; D gene: .; V gene: TRBV5-5; J gene: TRBJ1-2; CDR3 protein: CASSLVGSGEYGYTF; CDR3 DNA: TGTGCCAGCAGCTTGGTAGGATCGGGGGAATATGGCTACACCTTC
CDR3 length: 15; clone size: many; D gene: .; V gene: TRBV11-2; J gene: TRBJ1-5; CDR3 protein: CASSWVLLGYQPQHF; CDR3 DNA: TGTGCCAGCAGCTGGGTATTGTTGGGATATCAGCCCCAGCATTTT
CDR3 length: 16; clone size: few; D gene: .; V gene: TRBV5-1; J gene: TRBJ2-7; CDR3 protein: CASSLRPRGLTYEQYF; CDR3 DNA: TGCGCCAGCAGCTTGAGGCCTCGCGGGCTAACCTACGAGCAGTACTTC
CDR3 length: 13; clone size: many; D gene: .; V gene: TRBV12-5; J gene: TRBJ1-1; CDR3 protein: CASGEGGGTEAFF; CDR3 DNA: TGTGCTAGTGGTGAGGGGGGAGGCACTGAAGCTTTCTTT
CDR3 length: 14; clone size: .; D gene: .; V gene: TRBV11-1; J gene: TRBJ2-5; CDR3 protein: CASSPEQGEETQYF; CDR3 DNA: TGTGCCAGCAGCCCCGAACAAGGGGAAGAGACCCAGTACTTC
CDR3 length: 16; clone size: many; D gene: .; V gene: TRBV28; J gene: TRBJ1-2; CDR3 protein: CASSVPWPGPQYGYTF; CDR3 DNA: TGTGCCAGCAGTGTACCTTGGCCCGGACCCCAATATGGCTACACCTTC
CDR3 length: 14; clone size: .; D gene: .; V gene: TRBV20-1; J gene: TRBJ1-5; CDR3 protein: CSAKTDYSNQPQHF; CDR3 DNA: TGCAGTGCCAAGACGGATTATAGCAATCAGCCCCAGCATTTT
CDR3 length: 15; clone size: once; D gene: .; V gene: TRBV27; J gene: TRBJ2-2; CDR3 protein: CASTLGRGDTGELFF; CDR3 DNA: TGTGCCAGCACCCTCGGGAGAGGGGACACCGGGGAGCTGTTTTTT
CDR3 length: 14; clone size: many; D gene: TRBD1; V gene: TRBV29-1; J gene: TRBJ1-5; CDR3 protein: CSVVPGTGKGPQHF; CDR3 DNA: TGCAGCGTCGTCCCCGGGACAGGGAAAGGGCCCCAGCATTTT
CDR3 length: 12; clone size: many; D gene: .; V gene: TRBV28; J gene: TRBJ2-7; CDR3 protein: CASSWGGRRLYF; CDR3 DNA: TGTGCCAGCAGTTGGGGCGGGCGCCGACTGTACTTC
CDR3 length: 16; clone size: many; D gene: TRBD1; V gene: TRBV6-1; J gene: TRBJ1-5; CDR3 protein: CASTGQGGYSNQPQHF; CDR3 DNA: TGTGCCAGCACAGGACAGGGGGGTTATAGCAATCAGCCCCAGCATTTT
CDR3 length: 14; clone size: many; D gene: TRBD1; V gene: TRBV7-6; J gene: TRBJ1-2; CDR3 protein: CASSLVGTGDGYTF; CDR3 DNA: TGTGCCAGCAGCTTAGTTGGGACAGGGGATGGCTACACCTTC
CDR3 length: 13; clone size: few; D gene: .; V gene: TRBV27; J gene: TRBJ1-6; CDR3 protein: CASSLRGDSPLHF; CDR3 DNA: TGTGCCAGCAGCTTGCGGGGGGATTCACCCCTCCACTTT
CDR3 length: 15; clone size: .; D gene: .; V gene: TRBV6-1; J gene: TRBJ2-5; CDR3 protein: CASSEAGVPQETQYF; CDR3 DNA: TGTGCCAGCAGTGAAGCAGGGGTCCCCCAAGAGACCCAGTACTTC
CDR3 length: 15; clone size: many; D gene: TRBD2; V gene: TRBV6-5; J gene: TRBJ2-7; CDR3 protein: CASSYVSGSSYEQYF; CDR3 DNA: TGTGCCAGCAGTTATGTTAGCGGGAGCTCCTACGAGCAGTACTTC
CDR3 length: 16; clone size: many; D gene: TRBD2; V gene: TRBV4-2; J gene: TRBJ2-7; CDR3 protein: CASSQEGGGVSYEQYF; CDR3 DNA: TGTGCCAGCAGCCAAGAGGGCGGGGGAGTAAGCTACGAGCAGTACTTC
CDR3 length: 14; clone size: many; D gene: TRBD1; V gene: TRBV6-5; J gene: TRBJ1-2; CDR3 protein: CASSSYRDSYGYTF; CDR3 DNA: TGTGCCAGCAGTTCCTACAGGGACAGCTATGGCTACACCTTC
CDR3 length: 14; clone size: many; D gene: TRBD1; V gene: TRBV27; J gene: TRBJ2-7; CDR3 protein: CASSFWRTGDEQYF; CDR3 DNA: TGTGCCAGCAGTTTTTGGCGAACAGGGGACGAGCAGTACTTC
CDR3 length: 15; clone size: many; D gene: .; V gene: TRBV18; J gene: TRBJ1-1; CDR3 protein: CASSPHQDLNTEAFF; CDR3 DNA: TGTGCCAGCTCACCACATCAGGACCTGAACACTGAAGCTTTCTTT
CDR3 length: 18; clone size: many; D gene: .; V gene: TRBV29-1; J gene: TRBJ2-5; CDR3 protein: CSVEDHSILEPVRETQYF; CDR3 DNA: TGCAGCGTTGAAGACCACAGTATACTAGAACCCGTGAGAGAGACCCAGTACTTC
CDR3 length: 13; clone size: .; D gene: TRBD1; V gene: TRBV7-2; J gene: TRBJ1-2; CDR3 protein: CASSTRTGNGYTF; CDR3 DNA: TGTGCCAGCAGCACCCGGACAGGGAATGGCTACACCTTC
CDR3 length: 16; clone size: .; D gene: TRBD1; V gene: TRBV9; J gene: TRBJ1-6; CDR3 protein: CASSAPQGSGNSPLHF; CDR3 DNA: TGTGCCAGCAGCGCCCCACAGGGGAGCGGGAATTCACCCCTCCACTTT
CDR3 length: 14; clone size: .; D gene: .; V gene: TRBV16; J gene: TRBJ2-2; CDR3 protein: CASSHLTVTGELFF; CDR3 DNA: TGTGCCAGCAGCCACTTGACAGTCACCGGGGAGCTGTTTTTT
CDR3 length: 13; clone size: many; D gene: .; V gene: TRBV29-1; J gene: TRBJ2-2; CDR3 protein: CSGTPANTGELFF; CDR3 DNA: TGCAGCGGGACACCCGCGAACACCGGGGAGCTGTTTTTT
CDR3 length: 15; clone size: many; D gene: .; V gene: TRBV3-1; J gene: TRBJ1-5; CDR3 protein: CASSPRLGVSWPQHF; CDR3 DNA: TGTGCCAGCAGCCCTCGACTGGGGGTAAGTTGGCCCCAGCATTTT
CDR3 length: 15; clone size: few; D gene: TRBD1; V gene: TRBV9; J gene: TRBJ1-2; CDR3 protein: CASSPRTGGGYGYTF; CDR3 DNA: TGTGCCAGCAGCCCCCGGACAGGGGGCGGCTATGGCTACACCTTC
CDR3 length: 12; clone size: many; D gene: .; V gene: TRBV30; J gene: TRBJ1-2; CDR3 protein: CAWSVPPYGYTF; CDR3 DNA: TGTGCCTGGAGTGTACCCCCCTATGGCTACACCTTC
CDR3 length: 16; clone size: many; D gene: .; V gene: TRBV12-3/TRBV12-4; J gene: TRBJ2-5; CDR3 protein: CASSFYTGGEVETQYF; CDR3 DNA: TGTGCCAGCAGTTTTTACACCGGAGGGGAAGTTGAGACCCAGTACTTC
CDR3 length: 13; clone size: many; D gene: .; V gene: TRBV24-1; J gene: TRBJ1-2; CDR3 protein: CATSDYPTDGYTF; CDR3 DNA: TGTGCCACCAGTGATTACCCGACAGATGGCTACACCTTC
CDR3 length: 13; clone size: many; D gene: .; V gene: TRBV12-3/TRBV12-4; J gene: TRBJ2-7; CDR3 protein: CASSKTVPYEQYF; CDR3 DNA: TGTGCCAGCAGTAAGACAGTCCCCTACGAGCAGTACTTC
CDR3 length: 20; clone size: few; D gene: .; V gene: TRBV25-1; J gene: TRBJ2-7; CDR3 protein: CASSRGQGLGSGKVAYEQYF; CDR3 DNA: TGTGCCAGCAGCCGCGGACAGGGCTTAGGTAGCGGGAAGGTCGCCTACGAGCAGTACTTC
CDR3 length: 12; clone size: many; D gene: .; V gene: TRBV30; J gene: TRBJ1-2; CDR3 protein: CATQGLRYGYTF; CDR3 DNA: TGTGCCACTCAGGGTCTGCGATATGGCTACACCTTC
CDR3 length: 13; clone size: many; D gene: .; V gene: TRBV5-1; J gene: TRBJ1-1; CDR3 protein: CASSFAGTTEAFF; CDR3 DNA: TGCGCCAGCAGCTTCGCAGGGACCACTGAAGCTTTCTTT
CDR3 length: 13; clone size: many; D gene: .; V gene: TRBV9; J gene: TRBJ1-5; CDR3 protein: CASSVGITQPQHF; CDR3 DNA: TGTGCCAGCAGCGTCGGAATTACCCAGCCCCAGCATTTT
CDR3 length: 19; clone size: few; D gene: TRBD1; V gene: TRBV5-6; J gene: TRBJ2-7; CDR3 protein: CASSLFYFVGTGGLYEQYF; CDR3 DNA: TGTGCCAGCAGCTTGTTCTACTTCGTAGGGACAGGGGGCCTCTACGAGCAGTACTTC
CDR3 length: 18; clone size: many; D gene: TRBD1; V gene: TRBV28; J gene: TRBJ2-5; CDR3 protein: CASSHWGMGDRAPKTQYF; CDR3 DNA: TGTGCCAGCAGCCATTGGGGCATGGGCGACAGGGCCCCTAAGACCCAGTACTTC
CDR3 length: 14; clone size: many; D gene: TRBD1; V gene: TRBV20-1; J gene: TRBJ2-5; CDR3 protein: CSATDPDRGETQYF; CDR3 DNA: TGCAGTGCTACCGACCCAGACAGGGGAGAGACCCAGTACTTC
CDR3 length: 15; clone size: many; D gene: .; V gene: TRBV10-1; J gene: TRBJ2-2; CDR3 protein: CASSGDFSNTGELFF; CDR3 DNA: TGCGCCAGCAGCGGGGACTTCTCGAACACCGGGGAGCTGTTTTTT
CDR3 length: 14; clone size: many; D gene: TRBD2; V gene: TRBV28; J gene: TRBJ2-5; CDR3 protein: CASSPPMGGETQYF; CDR3 DNA: TGTGCCAGCAGTCCCCCCATGGGGGGGGAGACCCAGTACTTC
CDR3 length: 18; clone size: .; D gene: .; V gene: TRBV25-1; J gene: TRBJ2-3; CDR3 protein: CASSGNQGGFSSTDTQYF; CDR3 DNA: TGTGCCAGCAGCGGGAATCAGGGTGGGTTTTCTAGCACAGATACGCAGTATTTT